Listed below are T cell receptor beta chains from one sample, sequenced in a study of blood T cell repertoires in COVID-19. Profiling relied on immunoSEQ multiplex PCR, and the TCRdb table lists in-frame clones only, not all of them. The data show hundreds of thousands of clones, approximately 86% seen once. The sequenced material came from PBMCs or T cells enriched from blood (not recorded which). These receptor sequences come from a woman in her forties or fifties who had recovered from COVID-19. Both conserved end residues are part of each CDR3. The D gene is left open where the match is weak. Some rows mark clone size as missing; the rest say once, few, many or name a class of expanded clone.

abundance,d_gene,j_gene,v_gene,CDR3aa
NA,TRBD1,TRBJ1-1,TRBV11-2,CASSLDRGPEAFF
once,NA,TRBJ1-1,TRBV6-5,CASIGGGTEAFF
NA,NA,TRBJ2-7,TRBV10-3,CAISESYYEQYF
once,TRBD1,TRBJ1-6,TRBV28,CASRDGQGDNSPLHF
NA,TRBD1,TRBJ1-4,TRBV3-1/TRBV3-2,CASSTSGGTNEKLFF
NA,NA,TRBJ2-4,TRBV15,CATSRDESLAKNIQYF
NA,TRBD1,TRBJ2-3,TRBV9,CASSPEGQGNRDTQYF
NA,TRBD1,TRBJ2-2,TRBV2,CASLWQGVTGELFF
NA,NA,TRBJ2-3,TRBV28,CASSLAPQGTSTDTQYF
NA,NA,TRBJ1-6,TRBV11-2,CASSSPLQQGPNSPLHF
NA,NA,TRBJ2-7,TRBV7-2,CASSPNMGSYEQYF
NA,NA,TRBJ1-5,TRBV29-1,CSVEEGIGGNQPQHF
NA,TRBD2,TRBJ2-5,TRBV7-2,CASSLDRTRGGETQYF
once,NA,TRBJ2-7,TRBV7-6,CASSLVRTSYEQYF
NA,TRBD2,TRBJ2-7,TRBV5-4,CASSSKSSGRLAYEQYF
NA,NA,TRBJ1-3,TRBV18,CASSLQWDISGNTIYF
NA,TRBD2,TRBJ2-1,TRBV30,CAWAQGLANQNEQFF
NA,NA,TRBJ1-1,TRBV5-4,CASSLGTGGGRPEAFF
NA,NA,TRBJ1-1,TRBV18,CASSPLVGQPDEAFF
NA,TRBD1,TRBJ1-2,TRBV2,CASSDGTGPVVKSYTF
few,NA,TRBJ1-3,TRBV5-1,CASSLPGGNTIYF
NA,NA,TRBJ1-2,TRBV5-1,CASSLQGLSYGYTF
NA,NA,TRBJ2-5,TRBV14,CASSGRGETQYF
NA,TRBD2,TRBJ2-7,TRBV24-1,CATSWNLLAASEQYF
NA,TRBD1,TRBJ2-7,TRBV3-1/TRBV3-2,CASSGRGLSYEQYF
NA,NA,TRBJ1-2,TRBV3-1/TRBV3-2,CASSLKIYGYTF
once,TRBD2,TRBJ2-5,TRBV9,CASSPSLGGGFQETQYF
NA,NA,TRBJ1-5,TRBV7-2,CASSLAVNQPQHF
NA,TRBD1,TRBJ1-5,TRBV29-1,CSVAQDRGQPQHF
few,TRBD1,TRBJ2-5,TRBV5-1,CASSLEGDRGGETQYF
NA,NA,TRBJ1-1,TRBV7-9,CASSYNRDTEAFF
NA,NA,TRBJ1-2,TRBV28,CASSSSPGIYGYTF
NA,TRBD2,TRBJ2-7,TRBV5-1,CASKQVAGGYEQYF
NA,TRBD1,TRBJ1-3,TRBV18,CASSLQGAFLLLSGNTIYF
NA,NA,TRBJ2-2,TRBV7-6,CASSTAPGAGELFF
NA,TRBD2,TRBJ2-5,TRBV30,CAWSAPIAGRRETQYF
NA,NA,TRBJ2-4,TRBV18,CASSPSLTGSVNIQYF
few,TRBD1,TRBJ2-2,TRBV5-1,CASRDRLSTGELFF
NA,TRBD1,TRBJ2-7,TRBV3-1/TRBV3-2,CASSPGTGTNEQYF
NA,NA,TRBJ1-1,TRBV5-1,CASSLEGGNTEAFF
NA,TRBD1,TRBJ1-5,TRBV7-9,CASSSQGSQPQHF
NA,TRBD1,TRBJ2-3,TRBV28,CASSSSGQGPDTQYF
NA,NA,TRBJ2-1,TRBV11-2,CASSFGSVDEQFF
NA,NA,TRBJ1-2,TRBV19,CASSVSGTQNYGYTF
NA,NA,TRBJ2-5,TRBV24-1,CATSDTRQLQETQYF
NA,TRBD1,TRBJ1-5,TRBV7-2,CASRTGGGEQPQHF
NA,NA,TRBJ2-4,TRBV6-1,CASSERPLEQDIQYF
few,NA,TRBJ2-7,TRBV4-2,CASSQGARGLDLEQYF